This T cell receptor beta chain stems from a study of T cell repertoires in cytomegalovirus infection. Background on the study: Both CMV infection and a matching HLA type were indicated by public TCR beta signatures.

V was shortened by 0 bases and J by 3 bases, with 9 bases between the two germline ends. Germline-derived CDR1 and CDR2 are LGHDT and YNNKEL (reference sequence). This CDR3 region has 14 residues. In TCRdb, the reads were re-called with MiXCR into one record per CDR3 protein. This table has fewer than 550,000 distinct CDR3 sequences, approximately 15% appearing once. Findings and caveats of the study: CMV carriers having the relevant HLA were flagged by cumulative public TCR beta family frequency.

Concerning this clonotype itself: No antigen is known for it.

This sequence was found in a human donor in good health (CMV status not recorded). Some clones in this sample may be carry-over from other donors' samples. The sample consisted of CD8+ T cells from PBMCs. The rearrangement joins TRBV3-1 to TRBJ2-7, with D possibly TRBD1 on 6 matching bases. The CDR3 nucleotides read TGTGCCAGCAGCCAAGATACAGGGAACTACGAGCAGTACTTC. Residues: CASSQDTGNYEQYF.